The 12 T cell receptor beta chains below come from one sample, sequenced in a study of CD8+ T cells in alopecia areata. Treatment in this sample: oral pan-JAK inhibitor, 5-10 mg twice daily. The sequencing template was cDNA reverse transcribed from extracted RNA. Assay: immunoSEQ multiplex PCR; the TCRdb copy retains only in-frame clones and omits some. The sample yields some 190,000 clones, around 60% seen once. This sample comprised CD4+ T cells sorted from blood, obtained at week 4, from a patient treated with tofacitinib. These receptors all come from a human donor with alopecia areata.

This clone has only a few counts. The chain combines TRBV5-1 with TRBJ2-4; D possibly corresponds to TRBD1 (5 bases). The CDR3 totals 17 residues. The germline V gene has CDR1 SGHRS and CDR2 YFSETQ. The V end was cut by 0 bases, the J end by 2 bases, with 15 bases between. The CDR3 is CASSLAGQGITKNIQYF. CDR3 nucleotides: TGCGCCAGCAGCTTGGCCGGGCAGGGAATAACCAAAAACATTCAGTACTTC. Full variable domain (remainder filled in from reference TRBV5-1 and TRBJ2-4): KAGVTQTPRYLIKTRGQQVTLSCSPISGHRSVSWYQQTPGQGLQFLFEYFSETQRNKGNFPGRFSGRQFSNSRSEMNVSTLELGDSALYLCASSLAGQGITKNIQYFGAGTRLSVL.

This clone has only one observation. The chain uses TRBV5-1 and TRBJ2-5; TRBD1 aligns across 7 bases. Per germline, CDR1 SGHRS and CDR2 YFSETQ. CDR3 length: 15 residues. V was pared by 0 bases and J by 5 bases, with 7 bases of the junction left unmatched. CDR3 region: CASSLDRGRGETQYF. The CDR3 nucleotides read TGCGCCAGCAGCTTGGACAGGGGTAGAGGGGAGACCCAGTACTTC.

This clone has only a few counts. CDR3 region: CASTEGIEQYF. For the CDR3, the DNA is TGTGCCAGCACGGAGGGTATCGAGCAGTACTTC. The rearrangement links TRBV6-6 to TRBJ2-7; D is possibly TRBD2 (6 bases). V was cut by 7 bases and J by 6 bases, with 10 bases left in between. This CDR3 comprises 11 residues. Looked up from germline, CDR1 is MNHNY and CDR2 is SVGAGI (reference sequence).

In its sample, this clone was seen a few times. The rearrangement uses TRBV29-1 and TRBJ2-2, with 8 nucleotides matching TRBD1. The CDR3 covers 15 residues. Germline V gives CDR1 SQVTM, CDR2 ANQGSEA. J gave up 1 base and V 8 bases, and 9 bases lay outside the gene matches. CDR3 DNA: TGCAGCATTATACCCGGGACAGGGAACACCGGGGAGCTGTTTTTT. As protein: CSIIPGTGNTGELFF.

The chain joins TRBV29-1 to TRBJ1-1, with 8 bases aligning to TRBD1. The CDR3 length is 14 residues. Losses at the gene ends were 4 bases for V and 0 bases for J; bases not matched to a gene: 4. Germline CDR1 and CDR2: SQVTM and ANQGSEA. The CDR3 DNA follows: TGCAGCGTTGCGACAGGGGTATTGAACACTGAAGCTTTCTTT. Translated: CSVATGVLNTEAFF.

The chain links TRBV6-5 to TRBJ1-5; D not resolved. The ends were cut back, 3 bases at V and 2 bases at J, with 8 bases in the middle. This CDR3 spans 14 amino acids. Germline V gene sequence: CDR1 MNHEY, CDR2 SVGAGI. Here the CDR3 DNA reads TGTGCCAGCAGTTATAGTCAGGGCAATCAGCCCCAGCATTTT. Translating gives CASSYSQGNQPQHF.

V and J are TRBV10-3 and TRBJ2-3; 9 bases match TRBD2. Trimming took 3 bases from V and 6 from J; bases not matched to a gene: 7. From germline, CDR1 is ENHRY and CDR2 SYGVKD. This CDR3 comprises 15 residues. DNA of the CDR3: TGTGCCATCAGTGATCAACTAGCGGGCGGTGATACGCAGTATTTT. This translates into CAISDQLAGGDTQYF.

The chain couples TRBV9 to TRBJ1-2, with a possible D match to TRBD1 (5 bases). Germline V gives CDR1 SGDLS, CDR2 YYNGEE. The germline V and J ends were trimmed by 0 bases and 5 bases, with 17 bases remaining between them. This CDR3 has 16 amino acids. The DNA of the CDR3 is TGTGCCAGCAGCGTAGGGGACGGAGGGACGGGGTATGGCTACACCTTC. Residues: CASSVGDGGTGYGYTF.

This clone has a handful of counts. The chain links TRBV5-6 to TRBJ1-2; D gene ambiguous. This CDR3 spans 11 amino acids. Trimming removed 2 bases at V and 3 bases at J, with 2 bases between. Germline V gene lookup returns CDR1 SGHDT and CDR2 YYEEEE. The CDR3 reads CASSLDYGYTF. The CDR3 nucleotides are TGTGCCAGCAGCTTAGACTATGGCTACACCTTC. Using reference TRBV5-6 and TRBJ1-2 for the parts outside the CDR3, the full variable domain is DAGVTQSPTHLIKTRGQQVTLRCSPKSGHDTVSWYQQALGQGPQFIFQYYEEEERQRGNFPDRFSGHQFPNYSSELNVNALLLGDSALYLCASSLDYGYTFGSGTRLTVV.

The rearrangement links TRBV5-1 to TRBJ2-3; TRBD2 matches at 13 bases. V trimming: 2 bases; J trimming: 2 bases; junction bases outside the gene matches: 2. The germline V gene has CDR1 SGHRS and CDR2 YFSETQ. The CDR3 runs 16 residues. The CDR3 reads CASSFGLAGATDTQYF. Written as DNA, the CDR3 is TGCGCCAGCAGCTTCGGACTAGCGGGAGCCACAGATACGCAGTATTTT.

The chain couples TRBV27 to TRBJ1-2; 8 nucleotides match TRBD1. The germline CDR1 and CDR2 sequences are MNHEY and SMNVEV (reference sequence). The CDR3 has 16 amino acids. Trimming removed 3 bases from V and 7 bases from J; junction bases left unmatched: 13. The CDR3 sequence: CASSFGQGKRSGGYTF. Here the CDR3 DNA reads TGTGCCAGCAGTTTCGGACAGGGAAAGAGATCAGGTGGCTACACCTTC.

The J gene is TRBJ2-2, the V gene TRBV7-3; no clear D. The CDR3 is 15 amino acids. V lost 2 bases and J 0 bases, leaving 7 bases between the germline ends. The germline V gene has CDR1 SGHTA and CDR2 FQGTGA. CDR3 coding DNA: TGTGCCAGCAGCTTAGAGGCGTCGAACACCGGGGAGCTGTTTTTT. The encoded protein is CASSLEASNTGELFF. The complete variable domain, with remaining parts taken from reference TRBV7-3 and TRBJ2-2, reads GAGVSQTPSNKVTEKGKYVELRCDPISGHTALYWYRQSLGQGPEFLIYFQGTGAADDSGLPNDRFFAVRPEGSVSTLKIQRTERGDSAVYLCASSLEASNTGELFFGEGSRLTVL.